This T cell receptor beta chain comes out of a study of T-cell memory formation after mild COVID-19. Study at large: TCR clusters were largely donor specific.

This clonotype was counted ten times or more. Its antigen is unidentified. Germline V lookup: CDR1 MNHEY, CDR2 SVGAGI. The CDR3 length is 14 residues. Deletions cut 5 bases from V and 4 bases from J, with 14 bases between. Each CDR3 protein is one row after TCRdb ran MiXCR on the 5' RACE reads. The table shows 400,000 to 500,000 distinct CDR3 sequences, with 20% occurring only once. Findings of the study overall: Later expanders leaned toward CD4+, whereas clones contracting from day 15 to 85 were balanced CD4/CD8. The authors did not confirm SARS-CoV-2 specificity of second-wave clones peaking day 37. Mostly located in CM and EM were contracting CD4+ clones, with contracting CD8+ clones located in EMRA.

The V call is TRBV6-5, the J call TRBJ1-1; TRBD1 might be the D (5 bases). The material sequenced was PBMCs or a T cell subset sorted from them (not recorded which). This TCR derives from an adult woman who had mild COVID-19 (a few samples of this study predate the infection). Cell type and time point are not known. The CDR3 sequence: CASSHQEGATEAFF. CDR3 coding DNA: TGTGCCAGCAGTCACCAGGAAGGGGCCACTGAAGCTTTCTTT.